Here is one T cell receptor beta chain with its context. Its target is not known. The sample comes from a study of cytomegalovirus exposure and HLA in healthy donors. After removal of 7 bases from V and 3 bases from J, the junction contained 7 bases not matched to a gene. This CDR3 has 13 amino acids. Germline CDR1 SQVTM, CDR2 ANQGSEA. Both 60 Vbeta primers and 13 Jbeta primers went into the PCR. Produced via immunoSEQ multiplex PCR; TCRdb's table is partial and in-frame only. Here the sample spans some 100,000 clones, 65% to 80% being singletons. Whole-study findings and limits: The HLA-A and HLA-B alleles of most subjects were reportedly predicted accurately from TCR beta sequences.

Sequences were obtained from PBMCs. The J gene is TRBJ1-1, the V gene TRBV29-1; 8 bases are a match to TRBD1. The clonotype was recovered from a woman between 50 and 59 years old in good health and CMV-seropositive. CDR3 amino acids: CSARTGMDTEAFF. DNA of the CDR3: TGCAGCGCCAGGACAGGGATGGACACTGAAGCTTTCTTT.